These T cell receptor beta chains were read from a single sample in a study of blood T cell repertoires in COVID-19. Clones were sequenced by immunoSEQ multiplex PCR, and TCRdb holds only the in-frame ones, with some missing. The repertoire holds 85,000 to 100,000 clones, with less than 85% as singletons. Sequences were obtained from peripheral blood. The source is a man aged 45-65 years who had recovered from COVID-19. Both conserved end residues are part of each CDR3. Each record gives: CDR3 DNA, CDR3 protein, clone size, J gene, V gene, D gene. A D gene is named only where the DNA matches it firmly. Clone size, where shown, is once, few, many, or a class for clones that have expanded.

CDR3 DNA: TGTGCCAGCAGCCTTAGCGGGCTGGGTCCATGGGAGCAGTACTTC; CDR3 protein: CASSLSGLGPWEQYF; clone size: .; J gene: TRBJ2-7; V gene: TRBV7-2; D gene: TRBD2
CDR3 DNA: TGTGCCAGCAGCTTCACCCTGGCTTCACCCCTCCACTTT; CDR3 protein: CASSFTLASPLHF; clone size: few; J gene: TRBJ1-6; V gene: TRBV11-2; D gene: .
CDR3 DNA: TGCAGCGCACAGGGGACAGGGGGGAGCACCGGGGAGCTGTTTTTT; CDR3 protein: CSAQGTGGSTGELFF; clone size: .; J gene: TRBJ2-2; V gene: TRBV29-1; D gene: TRBD1
CDR3 DNA: TGTGCCATCAGGGGTTCAGGAAGCTCCTACAATGAGCAGTTCTTC; CDR3 protein: CAIRGSGSSYNEQFF; clone size: few; J gene: TRBJ2-1; V gene: TRBV10-3; D gene: .
CDR3 DNA: TGTGCCGCCAGTGCCAGTGCCTCTGGGGCCAACGTCCTGACTTTC; CDR3 protein: CAASASASGANVLTF; clone size: .; J gene: TRBJ2-6; V gene: TRBV24-1; D gene: .
CDR3 DNA: TGTGCCAGCAGCCTCCAGGGAGGTGGGACCCAGTACTTC; CDR3 protein: CASSLQGGGTQYF; clone size: .; J gene: TRBJ2-5; V gene: TRBV7-3; D gene: .
CDR3 DNA: TGCGCCAGCAGCTTGGGGGTAGGCGGTGAAAAACTGTTTTTT; CDR3 protein: CASSLGVGGEKLFF; clone size: .; J gene: TRBJ1-4; V gene: TRBV5-1; D gene: .
CDR3 DNA: TGTGCCAGCAGTATACCGGGACAGTTTGTTGATGAGCAGTTCTTC; CDR3 protein: CASSIPGQFVDEQFF; clone size: .; J gene: TRBJ2-1; V gene: TRBV28; D gene: TRBD1
CDR3 DNA: TGTGCCAGTAGTATCCATCTAGCGGGAGGGGGGACCCAGTACTTC; CDR3 protein: CASSIHLAGGGTQYF; clone size: .; J gene: TRBJ2-5; V gene: TRBV19; D gene: TRBD2
CDR3 DNA: TGTGCCAGCAGCTTGGGTCAGGGGACGAAGACCCAGTACTTC; CDR3 protein: CASSLGQGTKTQYF; clone size: .; J gene: TRBJ2-5; V gene: TRBV5-4; D gene: .
CDR3 DNA: TGTGCCAGTAGTATAAGCAGCGGAAACTCCTACGAGCAGTACTTC; CDR3 protein: CASSISSGNSYEQYF; clone size: .; J gene: TRBJ2-7; V gene: TRBV19; D gene: .
CDR3 DNA: TGCGCCAGCAGCTTGGCAACCGGGACAGGCTATGGCTACACCTTC; CDR3 protein: CASSLATGTGYGYTF; clone size: .; J gene: TRBJ1-2; V gene: TRBV5-1; D gene: TRBD1
CDR3 DNA: TGTGCCAGCAGTGAAGGACAGTCGGGGGACATTCAGTACTTC; CDR3 protein: CASSEGQSGDIQYF; clone size: once; J gene: TRBJ2-4; V gene: TRBV2; D gene: .
CDR3 DNA: TGTGCCAGCAGCCCCAGGACAGGGACTAGCGGGGCTAGCACAGATACGCAGTATTTT; CDR3 protein: CASSPRTGTSGASTDTQYF; clone size: .; J gene: TRBJ2-3; V gene: TRBV9; D gene: TRBD2
CDR3 DNA: TGTGCCAGCAGCGAACAGGGGCGCGCTGGAAACACCATATATTTT; CDR3 protein: CASSEQGRAGNTIYF; clone size: .; J gene: TRBJ1-3; V gene: TRBV13; D gene: TRBD1
CDR3 DNA: TGTGCCAGCAGTGAACGCGGAGGCAATCAGCCCCAGCATTTT; CDR3 protein: CASSERGGNQPQHF; clone size: few; J gene: TRBJ1-5; V gene: TRBV2; D gene: .
CDR3 DNA: TGTGCCAGCAGCCAAGATGGGGGAGCGGGTAACTCCTACGAGCAGTACTTC; CDR3 protein: CASSQDGGAGNSYEQYF; clone size: .; J gene: TRBJ2-7; V gene: TRBV4-2; D gene: .
CDR3 DNA: TGTGCCAGCAGCACCACTAAACCCCTCAAGAACACTGAAGCTTTCTTT; CDR3 protein: CASSTTKPLKNTEAFF; clone size: .; J gene: TRBJ1-1; V gene: TRBV21-1; D gene: .
CDR3 DNA: TGTGCCAGCAGCCCAGGACACTCCCAAGAGACCCAGTACTTC; CDR3 protein: CASSPGHSQETQYF; clone size: .; J gene: TRBJ2-5; V gene: TRBV11-2; D gene: .
CDR3 DNA: TGTGCCAGCAGCCACGCTCTCGACAGGGAAGAGACCCAGTACTTC; CDR3 protein: CASSHALDREETQYF; clone size: .; J gene: TRBJ2-5; V gene: TRBV7-9; D gene: TRBD1
CDR3 DNA: TGTGCCAGCGAAGGTCTAGTTGGCGGAGATACGCAGTATTTT; CDR3 protein: CASEGLVGGDTQYF; clone size: once; J gene: TRBJ2-3; V gene: TRBV2; D gene: .
CDR3 DNA: TGTGCCACCAGTGATCCCAGGGGAGGCAATCAGCCCCAGCATTTT; CDR3 protein: CATSDPRGGNQPQHF; clone size: .; J gene: TRBJ1-5; V gene: TRBV24-1; D gene: .
CDR3 DNA: TGTGCCAGTAGTATAGGGTGGACTAGCGGGAGCCAGAACAATGAGCAGTTCTTC; CDR3 protein: CASSIGWTSGSQNNEQFF; clone size: .; J gene: TRBJ2-1; V gene: TRBV19; D gene: TRBD2
CDR3 DNA: TGTGCCAGCAGCTTAGCGACAGGGGGCGGTTGGTACAATGAGCAGTTCTTC; CDR3 protein: CASSLATGGGWYNEQFF; clone size: .; J gene: TRBJ2-1; V gene: TRBV7-9; D gene: TRBD1
CDR3 DNA: TGCGCCAGCAGTCAACTCCGGGACAGATCTAACAATGAGCAGTTCTTC; CDR3 protein: CASSQLRDRSNNEQFF; clone size: .; J gene: TRBJ2-1; V gene: TRBV23-1; D gene: TRBD1
CDR3 DNA: TGTGCCAGCTCACAACAGGGGGCCGATCAGCCCCAGCATTTT; CDR3 protein: CASSQQGADQPQHF; clone size: .; J gene: TRBJ1-5; V gene: TRBV18; D gene: TRBD1
CDR3 DNA: TGTGCCAGCAGCGTAGTCGGGGGAGGCACCGGGGAGCTGTTTTTT; CDR3 protein: CASSVVGGGTGELFF; clone size: .; J gene: TRBJ2-2; V gene: TRBV9; D gene: .
CDR3 DNA: TGTGCCAGTAGCACGGGGACAACTAATGAAAAACTGTTTTTT; CDR3 protein: CASSTGTTNEKLFF; clone size: .; J gene: TRBJ1-4; V gene: TRBV19; D gene: .
CDR3 DNA: TGTGCCAGTAGTATAGTTAGGGCGGGCACTGAAGCTTTCTTT; CDR3 protein: CASSIVRAGTEAFF; clone size: .; J gene: TRBJ1-1; V gene: TRBV19; D gene: .
CDR3 DNA: TGTGCCAGCAGCTTCAGTCAGGGGTTTTACTCTGGAAACACCATATATTTT; CDR3 protein: CASSFSQGFYSGNTIYF; clone size: .; J gene: TRBJ1-3; V gene: TRBV11-2; D gene: .
CDR3 DNA: TGTGCCAGCAGCGTAACACAGACTAATTCACCCCTCCACTTT; CDR3 protein: CASSVTQTNSPLHF; clone size: .; J gene: TRBJ1-6; V gene: TRBV9; D gene: .
CDR3 DNA: TGTGCCAGCACCGGGACTAGAAGCTCCTACGAGCAGTACTTC; CDR3 protein: CASTGTRSSYEQYF; clone size: once; J gene: TRBJ2-7; V gene: TRBV7-9; D gene: TRBD2
CDR3 DNA: TGTGCCAGCAGTCTAGGAGGACAGTCTGAAAAACTGTTTTTT; CDR3 protein: CASSLGGQSEKLFF; clone size: .; J gene: TRBJ1-4; V gene: TRBV7-9; D gene: .
CDR3 DNA: TGTGCCAGCTCACAGATCGGAGGTCCTTCCTACGAGCAGTACTTC; CDR3 protein: CASSQIGGPSYEQYF; clone size: once; J gene: TRBJ2-7; V gene: TRBV18; D gene: .
CDR3 DNA: TGTGCCCAAAAGGGGCCTATAGATACGCAGTATTTT; CDR3 protein: CAQKGPIDTQYF; clone size: few; J gene: TRBJ2-3; V gene: TRBV30; D gene: .
CDR3 DNA: TGTGCCAGCAGTTTCGGGGACACCTCCTACGAGCAGTACTTC; CDR3 protein: CASSFGDTSYEQYF; clone size: .; J gene: TRBJ2-7; V gene: TRBV28; D gene: .
CDR3 DNA: TGTGCCTCTCGAGCTCGGACAGGGATCAGCTATGGCTACACCTTC; CDR3 protein: CASRARTGISYGYTF; clone size: .; J gene: TRBJ1-2; V gene: TRBV30; D gene: TRBD1
CDR3 DNA: TGTGCCAGCAGGGACAGGGTTGGGGGCAATCAGCCCCAGCATTTT; CDR3 protein: CASRDRVGGNQPQHF; clone size: few; J gene: TRBJ1-5; V gene: TRBV2; D gene: TRBD1
CDR3 DNA: TGTGCCAGCAGCTTGGGGCCGGGAGGGACGTCCGGGGAGCTGTTTTTT; CDR3 protein: CASSLGPGGTSGELFF; clone size: .; J gene: TRBJ2-2; V gene: TRBV5-5; D gene: TRBD2
CDR3 DNA: TGTGCCAGCAGTTCTAACCAGGGGGCTGGGGCCAACGTCCTGACTTTC; CDR3 protein: CASSSNQGAGANVLTF; clone size: .; J gene: TRBJ2-6; V gene: TRBV27; D gene: TRBD1